Shown below are 24 T cell receptor beta chains from a single sample sequenced in a study of blood T cell repertoires in COVID-19 (dated by TCRdb to about 2020). Libraries came from the immunoSEQ multiplex PCR assay. TCRdb provides this immuneACCESS table in a form limited to in-frame rearrangements. Some clones are lacking; in checked studies, under half of them reflect an unresolved V gene, and why the rest are absent is not known. For this sample there are about 68,000 clones; around 80% appear just once. About 10% of the sample is in the top ten clones. Sample: peripheral blood. These receptors originate from a woman in her forties or fifties with acute or convalescent COVID-19.

This chain connects TRBV5-4 to TRBJ2-3, with D maybe TRBD2 (7 bases). V was trimmed by 0 bases and J by 5 bases, leaving 13 bases between them. Germline assignment: CDR1 SGHNT and CDR2 YYREEE (reference sequence). The CDR3 is made up of 15 amino acids. CDR3 coding DNA: TGTGCCAGCAGCTTGGGGGGGGAGGGGGGAGATACGCAGTATTTT. This translates into CASSLGGEGGDTQYF.

This clone was counted a few times. CDR3: CASSEGTSDGETQYF. CDR3 nucleotides: TGTGCCAGCAGCGAAGGGACTAGCGACGGAGAGACCCAGTACTTC. The chain links TRBV7-9 to TRBJ2-5; 10 positions agree with TRBD2. The germline V gene encodes CDR1 SEHNR and CDR2 FQNEAQ (reference sequence). This CDR3 spans 15 amino acids. The V and J ends lost 5 bases and 4 bases, in that order; junction bases with no gene match: 7.

V usage is TRBV12-3 or TRBV12-4 and J usage is TRBJ1-2, with 8 bases identical to TRBD1. This CDR3 region has 13 residues. V trimming: 7 bases; J trimming: 6 bases; junction bases outside the gene matches: 7. DNA of the CDR3: TGTGCCAGCACCCCGGACAGGGTGGATGGCTACACCTTC. Protein: CASTPDRVDGYTF.

The chain joins TRBV7-9 to TRBJ2-5; 11 bases align to TRBD1. Unmatched junction bases numbered 8, after V lost 4 bases and J lost 4 bases. Germline-derived CDR1 and CDR2 are SEHNR and FQNEAQ (reference sequence). This CDR3 has 16 amino acids. The CDR3 reads CASSSLGTGGRETQYF. CDR3 nucleotide sequence: TGTGCCAGCAGCTCATTGGGGACAGGGGGAAGAGAGACCCAGTACTTC.

This sequence joins TRBV18 and TRBJ2-7, with D uncertain. Trimming stripped 2 bases from V and 3 bases from J, with 11 bases between. There are 14 residues in the CDR3. Germline loops: CDR1 KGHSH, CDR2 LQKENI. The CDR3 nucleotides read TGTGCCAGCTCACCAGATCCGGTAGACTACGAGCAGTACTTC. Its protein product is CASSPDPVDYEQYF.

The chain links TRBV4-1 to TRBJ2-1, with 9 bases aligning to TRBD1. The V gene's germline CDR1 is MGHRA and CDR2 YSYEKL. The CDR3 runs to 15 residues. V lost 1 base and J lost 7; bases outside the gene matches: 5. CDR3 sequence: CASSQVGDRANEQFF. DNA for the CDR3: TGCGCCAGCAGCCAAGTGGGGGACAGGGCGAATGAGCAGTTCTTC.

The V gene is TRBV7-8, the J gene TRBJ1-5; the D is unclear. Germline assignment: CDR1 SGHVS and CDR2 FQNEAQ. This CDR3 is 15 amino acids long. V was shortened by 1 base and J by 3 bases, with 10 bases between the two germline ends. CDR3 coding DNA: TGTGCCAGCAGCTTAGTGGCAAGACACAATCAGCCCCAGCATTTT. Protein: CASSLVARHNQPQHF.

This chain links TRBV5-1 with TRBJ2-7, with 7 bases that match TRBD1. This CDR3 spans 16 amino acids. V lost 1 base and J lost 1; bases outside the gene matches: 8. Germline CDR1 is SGHRS and CDR2 is YFSETQ. DNA for the CDR3: TGCGCCAGCAGCTTGTGGCTCGGACAGGCATCCTACGAGCAGTACTTC. Translated: CASSLWLGQASYEQYF.

The chain has TRBV11-1 and TRBJ2-5; D ambiguous. The CDR3 runs 15 residues. From germline, CDR1 is SGHAT and CDR2 FQDESV (reference sequence). With 0 bases removed from V and 3 bases from J, the gap between germline ends came to 11 bases. CDR3 amino acids: CASSLAPSAEETQYF. CDR3 in DNA: TGTGCCAGCAGCTTAGCCCCCAGTGCAGAAGAGACCCAGTACTTC.

This chain joins TRBV2 and TRBJ2-5; TRBD2 might be the D (5 bases). The V gene's germline CDR1 is SNHLY and CDR2 FYNNEI. The V and J ends lost 4 bases and 5 bases respectively, with 11 bases between them. The CDR3 covers 13 residues. CDR3: CASSAIRGETQYF. CDR3 DNA: TGTGCCAGCAGTGCAATCAGAGGGGAGACCCAGTACTTC.

This chain links TRBV5-5 with TRBJ1-1; D possibly corresponds to TRBD1 (5 bases). The V end lost 3 bases, the J end lost 3 bases, and 15 bases lay between the germline ends. CDR1 is SGHKS and CDR2 is YYEKEE in the germline V gene (reference sequence). The CDR3 extends over 15 amino acids. The CDR3 sequence: CASSSGDGRHTEAFF. The CDR3 DNA reads TGTGCCAGCAGCTCCGGGGACGGGAGGCACACTGAAGCTTTCTTT.

The CDR3 here is CASSFGLAGAADTQYF. The CDR3 nucleotides read TGCGCCAGCAGCTTTGGACTAGCGGGAGCCGCAGATACGCAGTATTTT. The J gene is TRBJ2-3, the V gene TRBV5-1; 13 bases fit TRBD2. The ends lost 2 bases at V and 4 bases at J; junction bases unmatched: 4. CDR1 is SGHRS and CDR2 is YFSETQ in the germline V gene. CDR3 size: 16 residues.

The chain carries TRBV3-1 (or the pseudogene TRBV3-2) and TRBJ2-3; TRBD2 matches at 13 bases. Germline CDR1 and CDR2: LGHDT and YNNKEL (reference sequence). The CDR3 consists of 17 residues. Unmatched junction bases numbered 1, after V lost 1 base and J lost 0 bases. Written as DNA, the CDR3 is TGTGCCAGCAGCCAAGGGACTAGCGGGAGCAGCACAGATACGCAGTATTTT. Translation: CASSQGTSGSSTDTQYF.

This clone showed up just a few times. The chain recombines TRBV9 with TRBJ1-2; D possibly corresponds to TRBD1 (5 bases). CDR1 is SGDLS, CDR2 YYNGEE, per germline. The CDR3 loop spans 14 amino acids. The germline V and J ends were trimmed by 3 bases and 1 base, with 10 bases remaining between them. The chain's CDR3 is CASSADTVNYGYTF. In DNA, the CDR3 is TGTGCCAGCAGCGCGGACACCGTTAACTATGGCTACACCTTC.

The rearrangement links TRBV5-1 to TRBJ2-5, with 9 bases that match TRBD1. CDR3 length: 17 residues. Per the germline V gene, CDR1 is SGHRS and CDR2 is YFSETQ. The ends lost 0 bases at V and 5 bases at J; junction bases unmatched: 11. The CDR3: CASSLEGTGRVRETQYF. The CDR3 nucleotides are TGCGCCAGCAGCTTGGAGGGGACAGGGAGGGTGCGGGAGACCCAGTACTTC.

This rearrangement joins TRBV5-4 to TRBJ2-2, with D perhaps matching TRBD1 (6 bases). Trimming shortened V by 4 bases and J by 1 base, and 11 bases separated the two germline ends. The CDR3 runs to 15 residues. Germline CDR1 SGHNT, CDR2 YYREEE (reference sequence). CDR3 sequence reads: CASSLQGRNTGELFF. Written as DNA, the CDR3 is TGTGCCAGCAGCCTACAGGGTCGGAACACCGGGGAGCTGTTTTTT.

V and J are TRBV6-5 and TRBJ1-2; possibly TRBD1 for D (5 bases). CDR3 length: 15 residues. Trimming removed 6 bases from V and 0 bases from J, with 14 bases in between. Germline CDR1 is MNHEY and CDR2 is SVGAGI. CDR3 coding DNA: TGTGCCAGCAGCCCCTCAGGGATAGCTAACTATGGCTACACCTTC. Translated, it gives CASSPSGIANYGYTF.

The chain combines TRBV2 with TRBJ2-3, with D tentatively TRBD2 (5 bases). The V end lost 5 bases, the J end lost 0 bases, and 18 bases lay between the germline ends. CDR3 size: 17 residues. Germline CDR1 SNHLY, CDR2 FYNNEI. CDR3 amino acids: CASSSFLSGASTDTQYF. The CDR3 region has the DNA TGTGCCAGCAGTTCCTTTTTGAGCGGAGCTAGCACAGATACGCAGTATTTT.

V is TRBV28 and J is TRBJ1-2; 7 positions match TRBD1. The CDR3 totals 15 residues. Germline V gene data show CDR1 as MDHEN and CDR2 as SYDVKM. Trimming at V came to 5 bases and at J to 2 bases, leaving 8 bases not matched to a gene. The DNA of the CDR3 is TGTGCCAGCAGTCCACATGGGGGACAGAACTATGGCTACACCTTC. As protein: CASSPHGGQNYGYTF.

J is TRBJ2-2 and V is TRBV4-3; 10 positions agree with TRBD2. The germline V gene has CDR1 LGHNA and CDR2 YSLEER. With 3 bases clipped from V and 4 bases from J, the junction kept 8 bases outside the gene matches. This CDR3 comprises 17 residues. CDR3 DNA: TGCGCCAGCAGCCAGGGAACTAGCGGGATAAGCACCGGGGAGCTGTTTTTT. It encodes CASSQGTSGISTGELFF.

The rearrangement uses TRBV10-3 and TRBJ2-5, with a possible D match to TRBD2 (5 bases). Per germline, CDR1 ENHRY and CDR2 SYGVKD. Trimming removed 3 bases from V and 3 bases from J, with 17 bases in between. The CDR3 extends over 16 amino acids. This CDR3 reads CAISDWGEGVKETQYF. The DNA for the CDR3 is TGTGCCATCAGTGACTGGGGTGAGGGTGTGAAAGAGACCCAGTACTTC.

This chain connects TRBV19 to TRBJ1-1; 7 bases map to TRBD1. CDR3 length: 17 amino acids. Trimming at V came to 0 bases and at J to 1 base, leaving 8 bases not matched to a gene. Germline V gene data show CDR1 as LNHDA and CDR2 as SQIVND (reference sequence). The CDR3 DNA reads TGTGCCAGTAGTATAGATCCCCCGAGGGGGCGGAACACTGAAGCTTTCTTT. Residues: CASSIDPPRGRNTEAFF.

The chain is built from TRBV6-5 and TRBJ2-1; D is uncertain. The CDR3 has 15 amino acids. Trimming cost V 6 bases and J 4 bases, with 16 bases left between them. From germline, CDR1 is MNHEY and CDR2 SVGAGI. This CDR3 is CASRHQVYGYNEQFF. CDR3 nucleotides: TGTGCCAGCAGACATCAGGTTTATGGGTACAATGAGCAGTTCTTC.

The chain combines TRBV6-6 with TRBJ1-4; D gene uncertain. Germline-derived CDR1 and CDR2 are MNHNY and SVGAGI (reference sequence). This CDR3 has 14 amino acids. Trimming removed 7 bases at V and 0 bases at J, with 9 bases between. This CDR3 reads CASIPGTTNEKLFF. CDR3 nucleotides: TGTGCCAGCATCCCTGGCACAACTAATGAAAAACTGTTTTTT.